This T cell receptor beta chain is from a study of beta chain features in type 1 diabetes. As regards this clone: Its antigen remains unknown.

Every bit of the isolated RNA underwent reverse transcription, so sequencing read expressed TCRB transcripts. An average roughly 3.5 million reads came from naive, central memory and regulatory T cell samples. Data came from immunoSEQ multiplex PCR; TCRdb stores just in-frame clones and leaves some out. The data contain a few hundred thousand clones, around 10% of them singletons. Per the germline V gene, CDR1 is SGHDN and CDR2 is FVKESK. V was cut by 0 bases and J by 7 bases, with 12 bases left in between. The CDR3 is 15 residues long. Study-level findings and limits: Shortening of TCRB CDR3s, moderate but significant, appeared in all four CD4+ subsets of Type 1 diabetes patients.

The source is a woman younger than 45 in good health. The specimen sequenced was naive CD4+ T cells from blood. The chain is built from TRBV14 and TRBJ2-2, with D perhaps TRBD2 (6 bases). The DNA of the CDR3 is TGTGCCAGCAGCCAAGAATTCGGGAGAGACGGGGAGCTGTTTTTT. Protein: CASSQEFGRDGELFF.